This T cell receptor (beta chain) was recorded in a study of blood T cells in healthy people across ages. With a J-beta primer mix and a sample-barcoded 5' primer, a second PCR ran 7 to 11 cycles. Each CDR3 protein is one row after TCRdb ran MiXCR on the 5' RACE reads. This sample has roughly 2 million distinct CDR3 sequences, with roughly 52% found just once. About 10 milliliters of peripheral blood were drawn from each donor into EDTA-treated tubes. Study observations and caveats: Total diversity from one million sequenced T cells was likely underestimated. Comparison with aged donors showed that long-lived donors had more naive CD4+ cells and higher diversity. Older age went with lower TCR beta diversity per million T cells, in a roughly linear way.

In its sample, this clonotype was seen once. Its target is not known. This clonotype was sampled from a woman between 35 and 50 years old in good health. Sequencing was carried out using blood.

The chain's CDR3 is CASKNRAGNQPQHF. The CDR3 coding sequence is TGTGCCAGCAAGAACAGGGCAGGCAATCAGCCCCAGCATTTT. The V gene is TRBV6-1, the J gene TRBJ1-5; TRBD1 might be the D (6 bases). CDR1 MNHNS and CDR2 SASEGT come from the germline V gene. The CDR3 is made up of 14 amino acids. The ends were cut back, 7 bases at V and 2 bases at J, with 12 bases in the middle.